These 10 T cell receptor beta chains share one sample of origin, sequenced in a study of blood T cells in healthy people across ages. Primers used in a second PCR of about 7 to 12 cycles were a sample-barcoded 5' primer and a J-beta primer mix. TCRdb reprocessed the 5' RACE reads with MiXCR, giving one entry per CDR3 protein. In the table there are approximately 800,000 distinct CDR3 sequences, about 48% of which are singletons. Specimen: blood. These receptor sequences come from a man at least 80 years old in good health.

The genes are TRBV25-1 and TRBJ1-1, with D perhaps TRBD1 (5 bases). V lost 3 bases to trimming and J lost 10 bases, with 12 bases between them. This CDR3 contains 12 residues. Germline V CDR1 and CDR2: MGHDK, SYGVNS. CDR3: CASSEHRGTAFF. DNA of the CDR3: TGTGCCAGCAGTGAGCATCGCGGGACAGCTTTCTTT.

CDR3 nucleotides: TGTGCCAGCAGCCAACGACAGGGTTTGGCCTCCTACGAGCAGTACTTC. Its protein product is CASSQRQGLASYEQYF. This chain uses TRBV11-2 with TRBJ2-7; 7 nucleotides align to TRBD1. This CDR3 region has 16 residues. Per the germline V gene, CDR1 is SGHAT and CDR2 is FQNNGV. Trimming took 5 bases from V and 0 from J; bases not matched to a gene: 10. Full variable domain (outside the CDR3, taken from reference TRBV11-2 and TRBJ2-7): EAGVAQSPRYKIIEKRQSVAFWCNPISGHATLYWYQQILGQGPKLLIQFQNNGVVDDSQLPKDRFSAERLKGVDSTLKIQPAKLEDSAVYLCASSQRQGLASYEQYFGPGTRLTVT.

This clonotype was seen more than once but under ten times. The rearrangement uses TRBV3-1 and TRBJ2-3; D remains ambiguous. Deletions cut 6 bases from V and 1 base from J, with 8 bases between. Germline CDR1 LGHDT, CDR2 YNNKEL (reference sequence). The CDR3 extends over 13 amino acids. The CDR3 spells CASRGIGTDTQYF. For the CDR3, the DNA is TGTGCCAGCAGGGGGATCGGCACAGATACGCAGTATTTT.

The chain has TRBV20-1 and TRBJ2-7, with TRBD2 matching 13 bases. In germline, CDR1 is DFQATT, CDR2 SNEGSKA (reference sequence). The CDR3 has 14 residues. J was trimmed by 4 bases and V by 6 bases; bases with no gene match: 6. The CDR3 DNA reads TGCAGTGCGAAGACTAGCGGGAGGTTATACGAGCAGTACTTC. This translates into CSAKTSGRLYEQYF.

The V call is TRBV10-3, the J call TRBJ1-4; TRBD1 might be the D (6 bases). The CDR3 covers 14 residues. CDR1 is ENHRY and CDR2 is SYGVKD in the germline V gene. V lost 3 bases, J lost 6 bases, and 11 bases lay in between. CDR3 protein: CAISERGADEKLFF. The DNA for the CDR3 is TGTGCCATCAGTGAAAGGGGGGCGGATGAAAAACTGTTTTTT.

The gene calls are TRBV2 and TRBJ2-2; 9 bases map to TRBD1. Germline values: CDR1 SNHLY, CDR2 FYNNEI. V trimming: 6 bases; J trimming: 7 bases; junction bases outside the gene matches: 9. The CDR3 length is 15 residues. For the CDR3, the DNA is TGTGCCAGCAGGGACCGGACAGGGGAGCACGGGGAGCTGTTTTTT. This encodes CASRDRTGEHGELFF.

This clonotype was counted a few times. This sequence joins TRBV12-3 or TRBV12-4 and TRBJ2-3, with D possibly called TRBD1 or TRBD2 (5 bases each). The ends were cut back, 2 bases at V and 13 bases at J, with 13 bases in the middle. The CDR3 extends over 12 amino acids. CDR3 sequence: CASSLRDALEYF. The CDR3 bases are TGTGCCAGCAGTTTAAGGGACGCCCTCGAGTATTTT.

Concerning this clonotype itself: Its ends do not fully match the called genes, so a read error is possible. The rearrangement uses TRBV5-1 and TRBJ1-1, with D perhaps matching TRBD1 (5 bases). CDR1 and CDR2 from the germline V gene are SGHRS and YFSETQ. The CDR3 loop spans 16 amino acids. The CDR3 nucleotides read TGCGCCAGCAGCTTGGCAGGGCAGGGAATGAACACTGTAGCTTTCTTT. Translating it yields CASSLAGQGMNTVAFF.

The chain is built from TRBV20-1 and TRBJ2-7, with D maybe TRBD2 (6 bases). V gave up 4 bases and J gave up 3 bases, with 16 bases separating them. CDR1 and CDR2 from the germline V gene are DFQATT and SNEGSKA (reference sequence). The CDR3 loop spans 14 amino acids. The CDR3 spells CSAMEGSSLYEQYF. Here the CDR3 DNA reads TGCAGTGCTATGGAGGGTTCTAGCCTCTACGAGCAGTACTTC.

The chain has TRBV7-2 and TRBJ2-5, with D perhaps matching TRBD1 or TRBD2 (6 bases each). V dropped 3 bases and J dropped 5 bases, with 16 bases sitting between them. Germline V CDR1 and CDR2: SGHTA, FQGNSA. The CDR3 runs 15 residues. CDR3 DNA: TGTGCCAGCAGCTTTGACGGCAAAGGGGGGGAGACCCAGTACTTC. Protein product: CASSFDGKGGETQYF.